The 25 T cell receptor beta chains below come from one sample, sequenced in a study of blood T cell repertoires in COVID-19. Repertoires were generated with immunoSEQ multiplex PCR, while TCRdb's copy carries only in-frame clones and drops some. The sample lists 200,000 or so clones; approximately 80% were seen once. The sequencing input was peripheral blood. The receptor source for this set is a human donor in a cohort sampled during active COVID-19.

This chain connects TRBV7-2 to TRBJ2-1; 8 bases line up with TRBD2. This CDR3 spans 15 amino acids. Losses at the gene ends were 3 bases for V and 9 bases for J; bases not matched to a gene: 10. Germline CDR1 reads SGHTA; CDR2 reads FQGNSA. This CDR3 is CASSFAGTRDSEQFF. In DNA, the CDR3 is TGTGCCAGCAGCTTCGCCGGGACTAGAGATAGTGAGCAGTTCTTC.

The gene calls are TRBV10-3 and TRBJ1-2; TRBD1 might be the D (5 bases). This CDR3 has 17 amino acids. The germline gives CDR1 ENHRY, CDR2 SYGVKD. The V end was cut by 0 bases, the J end by 2 bases, with 16 bases between. The CDR3 nucleotides read TGTGCCATCAGTGAGTCTCTCGAAGGACACATCAACTATGGCTACACCTTC. Encoded protein: CAISESLEGHINYGYTF.

V gene TRBV11-2 combines with J gene TRBJ2-5, with D maybe TRBD1 (6 bases). The CDR3 consists of 12 residues. Germline assignment: CDR1 SGHAT and CDR2 FQNNGV. V lost 6 bases and J lost 4, with 9 bases in between. This CDR3 reads CASSIQGETQYF. The CDR3 DNA reads TGTGCCAGCAGTATACAGGGAGAGACCCAGTACTTC.

The chain is built from TRBV18 and TRBJ2-5, with 9 bases identical to TRBD1. J lost 4 bases, V lost 0 bases, and 6 bases had no gene match. Germline values: CDR1 KGHSH, CDR2 LQKENI. The CDR3 extends over 16 amino acids. The CDR3 spells CASSPPSVQGAETQYF. The CDR3 coding sequence is TGTGCCAGCTCACCACCGTCGGTACAGGGGGCAGAGACCCAGTACTTC. Using reference TRBV18 and TRBJ2-5 for the parts outside the CDR3, the full variable domain is NAGVMQNPRHLVRRRGQEARLRCSPMKGHSHVYWYRQLPEEGLKFMVYLQKENIIDESGMPKERFSAEFPKEGPSILRIQQVVRGDSAAYFCASSPPSVQGAETQYFGPGTRLLVL.

The V and J genes are TRBV27 and TRBJ2-1, with 8 bases fitting TRBD1. Germline values: CDR1 MNHEY, CDR2 SMNVEV (reference sequence). Trimming cost V 6 bases and J 5 bases; bases outside gene matches: 6. This CDR3 spans 14 amino acids. The CDR3 DNA reads as TGTGCCAGCAGACAGGGACAGGTTAACAATGAGCAGTTCTTC. This sequence encodes CASRQGQVNNEQFF.

The chain combines TRBV5-6 with TRBJ2-7, with unresolved D. The length of the CDR3 is 12 residues. Per germline, CDR1 SGHDT and CDR2 YYEEEE. Deletions cut 1 base from V and 6 bases from J, with 8 bases between. The CDR3 DNA reads as TGTGCCAGCAGCTTGTCCGGGTTCGAGCAGTACTTC. Translation: CASSLSGFEQYF.

This chain links TRBV7-9 with TRBJ2-4; 8 nucleotides agree with TRBD1. Germline values: CDR1 SEHNR, CDR2 FQNEAQ (reference sequence). The CDR3 is made up of 15 amino acids. V shed 1 base, J shed 8 bases, and the junction held 7 bases outside the gene matches. The CDR3 reads CASSLDGQGVDIQYF. The CDR3 bases are TGTGCCAGCAGCTTAGACGGACAGGGAGTGGACATTCAGTACTTC.

The CDR3: CASSPGQGGLWSYGYTF. CDR3 coding DNA: TGTGCCAGCTCACCAGGACAGGGGGGGCTTTGGAGCTATGGCTACACCTTC. V and J are TRBV18 and TRBJ1-2; 10 bases agree with TRBD1. V trimming: 2 bases; J trimming: 4 bases; junction bases outside the gene matches: 10. Per germline, CDR1 KGHSH and CDR2 LQKENI. The CDR3 covers 17 residues.

V and J are TRBV5-1 and TRBJ2-6; TRBD1 is a possible D gene (6 bases). CDR3 size: 15 residues. The V end was cut by 3 bases, the J end by 2 bases, with 9 bases between. Germline assignment: CDR1 SGHRS and CDR2 YFSETQ. In DNA, the CDR3 is TGCGCCAGCAGCTCTACAGGGACTGGGGCCAACGTCCTGACTTTC. Translated, it gives CASSSTGTGANVLTF.

CDR3 in DNA: TGTGCCAGCAGCGCCCGGGGACTAGGCGGCTACACCTTC. It translates to CASSARGLGGYTF. This chain connects TRBV21-1 to TRBJ1-2. TRBV21-1 is listed as a pseudogene. This CDR3 spans 13 amino acids.

With regard to this clone: This sample includes further DNA sequences coding for the same CDR3. The rearrangement links TRBV18 to TRBJ1-4, with D hard to call. V was cut by 3 bases and J by 4 bases, with 6 bases left in between. The CDR3 is 13 residues long. In germline, CDR1 is KGHSH, CDR2 LQKENI. The CDR3 coding sequence is TGTGCCAGCTCACCCGGGATTAATGAAAAACTGTTTTTT. This gives the protein CASSPGINEKLFF.

V usage is TRBV29-1 and J usage is TRBJ2-1; 10 bases are shared with TRBD2. Germline assignment: CDR1 SQVTM and CDR2 ANQGSEA. Losses at the gene ends were 7 bases for V and 3 bases for J; bases not matched to a gene: 6. There are 14 residues in the CDR3. The CDR3 nucleotides read TGCAGCGCGGCCCTAGCGGGGGACTACAATGAGCAGTTCTTC. It encodes CSAALAGDYNEQFF.

This chain links TRBV5-1 with TRBJ2-7, with 9 bases aligning to TRBD2. The CDR3 sequence is 15 residues long. In germline, CDR1 is SGHRS, CDR2 YFSETQ. V was clipped by 3 bases and J by 2 bases; unmatched bases: 6. The CDR3 loop is CASSWTAGGAYEQYF. The CDR3 nucleotides are TGCGCCAGCAGCTGGACAGCGGGAGGAGCCTACGAGCAGTACTTC.

This sequence joins TRBV3-1 (or the pseudogene TRBV3-2) and TRBJ1-2, with 8 bases matching TRBD1. The CDR3 spans 14 residues. Per the germline V gene, CDR1 is LGHDT and CDR2 is YNNKEL (reference sequence). V gave up 4 bases and J gave up 8 bases; unmatched junction bases: 9. This CDR3 reads CASSLPRGQGGYTF. As DNA, the CDR3 is TGTGCCAGCAGCCTTCCCAGGGGGCAGGGAGGCTACACCTTC.

V is TRBV7-2 and J is TRBJ2-5; the match to TRBD1 covers 9 bases. The J segment lost 5 bases and the V segment lost 5 bases, leaving 6 bases of the junction unmatched. The germline gives CDR1 SGHTA, CDR2 FQGNSA. The CDR3 runs 14 residues. DNA of the CDR3: TGTGCCAGCAGCAAGGACAGGGGCGCCGAGACCCAGTACTTC. It codes for CASSKDRGAETQYF.

J is TRBJ1-4 and V is TRBV3-1 (or the pseudogene TRBV3-2); no clear D. The CDR3 extends over 14 amino acids. Per germline, CDR1 LGHDT and CDR2 YNNKEL (reference sequence). V was trimmed by 4 bases and J by 2 bases, leaving 8 bases between them. CDR3 residues: CASSRKSTNEKLFF. In DNA form, the CDR3 reads TGTGCCAGCAGCCGCAAGAGCACTAATGAAAAACTGTTTTTT.

The chain is built from TRBV7-8 and TRBJ1-6; no reliable D call. The CDR3 has 14 amino acids. Germline CDR1 and CDR2: SGHVS and FQNEAQ. With 8 bases removed from V and 11 bases from J, the gap between germline ends came to 19 bases. Here the CDR3 reads CASSTRNRRTPLHF. The CDR3 coding sequence is TGTGCCAGCTCGACAAGGAACCGGAGGACACCCCTCCACTTT. The full variable domain, in which reference TRBV7-8 and TRBJ1-6 provide the parts outside the CDR3, is GAGVSQSPRYKVAKRGQDVALRCDPISGHVSLFWYQQALGQGPEFLTYFQNEAQLDKSGLPSDRFFAERPEGSVSTLKIQRTQQEDSAVYLCASSTRNRRTPLHFGNGTRLTVT.

The chain carries TRBV5-1 and TRBJ2-3, with TRBD2 matching 7 bases. This CDR3 is built from 15 residues. Germline CDR1 and CDR2: SGHRS and YFSETQ. J gave up 1 base and V 1 base, and 3 bases lay outside the gene matches. CDR3 amino acids: CASSLPSGGTDTQYF. In DNA, the CDR3 is TGCGCCAGCAGCTTGCCTAGCGGAGGCACAGATACGCAGTATTTT.

The chain uses TRBV6-5 and TRBJ1-2, with TRBD1 matching 9 bases. Losses at the gene ends were 9 bases for V and 7 bases for J; bases not matched to a gene: 6. The germline V gene encodes CDR1 MNHEY and CDR2 SVGAGI. The CDR3 has 12 amino acids. The CDR3 coding sequence is TGTGCCAGTGTGAACAGGGGGCTTGGCTACACCTTC. Translation: CASVNRGLGYTF.

The chain links TRBV6-5 to TRBJ1-5, with TRBD1 matching 10 bases. CDR3 length: 15 amino acids. Germline loops: CDR1 MNHEY, CDR2 SVGAGI. J lost 2 bases, V lost 8 bases, and 6 bases had no gene match. The CDR3 DNA reads as TGTGCCAGCCGACAGGGGGCGGAAGGCAATCAGCCCCAGCATTTT. Translation gives CASRQGAEGNQPQHF.

This clone has just one count. The chain carries TRBV27 and TRBJ2-1; 8 nucleotides agree with TRBD2. Germline values: CDR1 MNHEY, CDR2 SMNVEV (reference sequence). Unmatched junction bases numbered 10, after V lost 8 bases and J lost 4 bases. The length of the CDR3 is 15 residues. The CDR3 bases are TGTGCCAGCTTGCCGGGGGGGGAGCCTTACAATGAGCAGTTCTTC. Translation: CASLPGGEPYNEQFF.

The V call is TRBV19, the J call TRBJ2-7; 9 nucleotides match TRBD2. The germline V gene has CDR1 LNHDA and CDR2 SQIVND (reference sequence). J lost 0 bases, V lost 3 bases, and 9 bases had no gene match. The CDR3 contains 17 residues. CDR3 amino acids: CASSIGVSSGTSYEQYF. The CDR3, as DNA: TGTGCCAGTAGTATCGGAGTCTCTAGCGGGACCTCCTACGAGCAGTACTTC.

A note on this clone: The sample holds other DNA sequences that translate to the same CDR3. The rearrangement joins TRBV7-2 to TRBJ2-5; weak D call: TRBD2 (5 bases). V shed 1 base and J shed 2 bases, with 11 bases lying between them. This CDR3 comprises 15 residues. Per the germline V gene, CDR1 is SGHTA and CDR2 is FQGNSA. The CDR3 sequence: CASSLVGGLQETQYF. The DNA for the CDR3 is TGTGCCAGCAGCTTAGTTGGTGGACTGCAAGAGACCCAGTACTTC.

CDR3 sequence: CASSLYRTSGREQFF. The CDR3 DNA follows: TGTGCCAGCTCACTATATCGGACTAGCGGGAGGGAGCAGTTCTTC. The chain couples TRBV18 to TRBJ2-1; TRBD2 aligns across 14 bases. V was pared by 4 bases and J by 10 bases, with 6 bases of the junction left unmatched. CDR1 and CDR2 from the germline V gene are KGHSH and LQKENI. This CDR3 region has 15 residues. Full variable domain (outside the CDR3, taken from reference TRBV18 and TRBJ2-1): NAGVMQNPRHLVRRRGQEARLRCSPMKGHSHVYWYRQLPEEGLKFMVYLQKENIIDESGMPKERFSAEFPKEGPSILRIQQVVRGDSAAYFCASSLYRTSGREQFFGPGTRLTVL.

This clone has only one observation. This chain uses TRBV7-2 with TRBJ1-3, with TRBD1 matching over 10 bases. CDR3 size: 19 residues. Germline loops: CDR1 SGHTA, CDR2 FQGNSA. V gave up 5 bases and J gave up 0 bases; unmatched junction bases: 13. As DNA, the CDR3 is TGTGCCAGCAGCCCCCGGGACAGGGGCCCGAACCTCTCTGGAAACACCATATATTTT. Protein: CASSPRDRGPNLSGNTIYF.